This is a list of T cell receptor beta chains from one sample in a study of cytomegalovirus exposure and HLA in healthy donors. Produced via immunoSEQ multiplex PCR; TCRdb's table is partial and in-frame only. The repertoire holds around 190,000 clones, roughly 77% seen once, with around 1.3% in the top ten. The source material was PBMCs. The origin of the receptors is a woman aged 30 to 39 in good health and CMV-seronegative. CDR3s include the opening cysteine and the closing phenylalanine or tryptophan. The D gene is left open where the match is weak.

TRBJ2-1 TRBD2 TRBV9 CASSGTSSPGNEQFF TGTGCCAGCAGCGGGACTAGTTCACCCGGCAATGAGCAGTTCTTC
TRBJ2-7 TRBD1 TRBV5-1 CASSQTGGARNEQYF TGCGCCAGCAGCCAGACAGGGGGCGCAAGGAACGAGCAGTACTTC
TRBJ2-3 TRBD2 TRBV5-6 CASTLGLAGGSDTQYF TGTGCCAGCACCTTAGGACTAGCGGGTGGATCAGATACGCAGTATTTT
TRBJ2-3 NA TRBV7-9 CASSLEVIPGDTQYF TGTGCCAGCAGCTTAGAGGTCATTCCGGGGGATACGCAGTATTTT
TRBJ1-2 NA TRBV30 CAWTGWGGDYGYTF TGTGCCTGGACCGGCTGGGGGGGAGACTATGGCTACACCTTC
TRBJ1-2 TRBD1 TRBV30 CAWNGDRGPNYGYTF TGTGCCTGGAACGGGGACAGGGGCCCTAACTATGGCTACACCTTC
TRBJ1-2 TRBD1 TRBV11-2 CASSLAIDRAGYTF TGTGCCAGCAGCTTAGCTATTGACAGGGCAGGCTACACCTTC
TRBJ2-1 TRBD2 TRBV29-1 CSVGLAGPYNEQFF TGCAGCGTCGGACTAGCGGGGCCCTACAATGAGCAGTTCTTC
TRBJ2-2 TRBD2 TRBV2 CASSGLAGGTGELFF TGTGCCAGCAGTGGACTAGCGGGGGGCACCGGGGAGCTGTTTTTT
TRBJ2-3 TRBD2 TRBV2 CASSEYGGAAGRSADTQYF TGTGCCAGCAGTGAATACGGGGGGGCGGCGGGAAGGAGCGCAGATACGCAGTATTTT